Below, one TCR beta chain is given with its context. The target antigen is unknown. The data stem from a study of memory CD4+ T cells and cytomegalovirus serostatus. Study context: Donors were healthy Belgian adults, several CMV seropositive and fewer than 30 seronegative. Study conclusions and caveats: The CMV-associated TCR signature appears largely within the CD4+ memory repertoire. Median bootstrapped AUC for CMV status was about 0.95 originally, 0.9 to 0.93 US-trained. Of 150 to 200 reported CMV TCRbeta sequences, some 70 were found in memory CD4+ repertoires.

The repertoire was sequenced with immunoSEQ multiplex PCR; TCRdb's copy has only in-frame clones and lacks some. The sample carries over 55,000 clones, roughly four fifths recorded once. Single viable CD3+CD4+CD8-CD45RO+ cells were sorted as the memory CD4+ T cells. This TCR came from an adult in good health and CMV-seronegative. Sample: memory CD4+ T cells from blood.

The CDR3 DNA is TGTGCCAGTAGTATCTGGGAGGCGACAGGGAGGGTTGCTGAAGCTTTCTTT. Translation gives CASSIWEATGRVAEAFF. The chain has TRBV19 and TRBJ1-1, with 7 bases identical to TRBD1. V trimming: 3 bases; J trimming: 6 bases; junction bases outside the gene matches: 16. CDR1 and CDR2 from the germline V gene are LNHDA and SQIVND (reference sequence). The CDR3 covers 17 residues.